The clone carrying this T cell receptor (beta chain) was observed a handful of times. This entry is derived from a study of hypomethylating agent response in myelodysplastic syndrome. Study details: Patients received azacitidine (about 70% of the 11) or decitabine (3 of 11). With a mean age of 72.2 +/- 6.3 years, patients were most commonly cytogenetically diploid. About 5 patients were non-responders, while roughly 6 showed complete response or hematologic improvement.

At survey resolution, roughly 400 ng of DNA per sample was split into two 200 ng replicates. The protocol was immunoSEQ multiplex PCR, while the TCRdb copy is restricted to in-frame clones and leaves out a portion. The sample records around 5,700 clones, almost 90% being singletons. CDR1 and CDR2 from the germline V gene are LGHNA and YNFKEQ. With 0 bases clipped from V and 8 bases from J, the junction kept 6 bases outside the gene matches. The CDR3 has 16 residues. The sample was bone marrow, taken before or after starting hypomethylating agent treatment for myelodysplastic syndrome (not recorded which). This receptor was obtained from a human donor with myelodysplastic syndrome. The chain employs TRBV4-2 and TRBJ1-6; 8 nucleotides agree with TRBD1. The CDR3 DNA sequence: TGTGCCAGCAGCCAAGAGCCAGGGGGCCGAGATTCACCCCTCCACTTT. It is translated as CASSQEPGGRDSPLHF.